Sequencing of this TCR beta chain was carried out in a study of T-cell memory formation after mild COVID-19 (dated by TCRdb to about 2021). With respect to the entire study: TCR sequence clusters from the two donors were largely donor specific. T-cell clones expanding and contracting after mild COVID-19 in two donors were tracked by longitudinal TCRalpha and TCRbeta repertoire sequencing. The cohort was made up of two young adult volunteers, one female and one male, who were previously healthy.

The instrument was an Illumina NovaSeq 6000. TCRalpha and TCRbeta cDNA libraries were constructed by 5'RACE with constant-segment primers, with sample barcodes and unique molecular identifiers being introduced. Trizol reagent was used to extract RNA from every sample. The libraries were amplified in two PCR steps, and the second step added a second sample barcode and Illumina TruSeq adapters. Libraries were sequenced on an Illumina NovaSeq with 2 x 150 bp paired-end reads. The published analysis was carried out like this. With migec v1.2.7, reads were demultiplexed and then collapsed into UMI-guided consensus sequences. Using mixcr v2.1.11, UMI consensuses were aligned to TRA and TRB V and J templates and then assembled into clonotypes. Clonotypes were classified as expanded or contracted when called significant by both edgeR and NoisET, with noise models trained on biological replicates. edgeR calls used a false discovery rate-adjusted p below 0.01 and a log2 fold-change threshold of 1. As an exploratory analysis of dynamics, PCA with hierarchical clustering was applied to max-normalized trajectories of the 1000 most abundant clonotypes. Separately sequenced CD4+ and CD8+ repertoires were used to assign the CD4 or CD8 phenotype of responding clones. The public reads were reanalyzed by TCRdb: fastp trimming at Q25, MiXCR alignment, in-frame beta chains only. Every distinct CDR3 protein forms one entry, paired with its most common genes and DNA. None of the V and J calls come from the authors' own analysis; TCRdb made them. This sample lists 35,000 to 45,000 distinct CDR3 sequences; 7.3% were detected once. The ten largest clones represent 1.2% to 1.5% of the sample.

PBMCs were isolated by Ficoll-Paque density gradient centrifugation. The full study reports these points: From day 15 to 85, contracting clones showed balanced CD4/CD8 phenotypes, whereas a second wave of clones that expanded from day 15 to 37 leaned towards CD4+. Some responding clones were detected in pre-infection memory, suggesting pre-existing cross-reactive memory T cells joined the SARS-CoV-2 response. SARS-CoV-2 specificity was not confirmed for the second-wave clones peaking on day 37. Contracting CD4+ clones were found mainly in CM and EM memory subsets, while CD8+ clones were enriched in EMRA. Only a couple of mild cases were covered by the study, and larger cohorts that include severe cases with pre-infection samples were considered necessary.

Looking up the germline V gene yields CDR1 SGHTA and CDR2 FQGNSA. At the junction V is shortened by 4 bases and J by 10 bases; bases outside the gene matches: 13. The CDR3 holds 16 amino acids from the cysteine to the phenylalanine. Only CDR3 DNA remains: 48 bases, in frame from the first base. Only a few counts were recorded for this clonotype. Its antigen specificity is not known. One base away there is no much larger clone; base qualities are not given. The chain uses TRBV7-2 and TRBJ2-1, with 10 central nucleotides matching TRBD2. Material for sequencing was PBMCs or a T cell subset sorted from them (not recorded which). The receptor was isolated from a man between 18 and 29 years old who had mild COVID-19 (a few samples of this study predate the infection). The sample titles of this study are shuffled in the database, so cell type and time point are left out; the donor was told from shared clones. CDR3 sequence: CASSYNVAGGTWEQFF. The nucleotides read TGTGCCAGCAGCTACAACGTAGCGGGGGGTACGTGGGAGCAGTTCTTC.